Below are 31 T cell receptor beta chains sequenced from a single sample in a study of cytomegalovirus exposure and HLA in healthy donors. The PCR used 60 Vbeta and 13 Jbeta primers. The protocol was immunoSEQ multiplex PCR, while the TCRdb copy is restricted to in-frame clones and leaves out a portion. The profile shows over 200,000 clones, roughly 82% of them singletons. The sequencing sample was made of PBMCs. The receptors stem from a woman between 35 and 50 years old in good health and CMV-seropositive.

The chain carries TRBV9 and TRBJ2-1; 13 positions match TRBD2. The CDR3 extends over 16 amino acids. The junction had 15 bases not matched to a gene; V was cut back by 4 bases and J by 14 bases. The germline V gene has CDR1 SGDLS and CDR2 YYNGEE. The CDR3: CASSPTGGTSGKMEFF. CDR3 DNA sequence: TGTGCCAGCAGCCCCACGGGAGGGACTAGCGGGAAGATGGAGTTCTTC.

J is TRBJ1-1 and V is TRBV7-2; D is uncertain. Trimming removed 1 base from V and 11 bases from J, with 17 bases in between. Per the germline V gene, CDR1 is SGHTA and CDR2 is FQGNSA. The CDR3 loop spans 14 amino acids. The CDR3 DNA is TGTGCCAGCAGCTTAGAAGTCGGGAGGCGGGCTGCTTTCTTT. It is translated as CASSLEVGRRAAFF.

The gene calls are TRBV7-9 and TRBJ2-5; TRBD1 matches at 11 bases. The CDR3 is made up of 15 amino acids. Germline V gene data show CDR1 as SEHNR and CDR2 as FQNEAQ (reference sequence). V trimming: 4 bases; J trimming: 5 bases; junction bases outside the gene matches: 6. CDR3 bases: TGTGCCAGCAGCTCCCCGGACAGGGGGCCGGAGACCCAGTACTTC. Its protein product is CASSSPDRGPETQYF.

The chain uses TRBV4-3 and TRBJ1-2; 7 nucleotides agree with TRBD1. CDR1 is LGHNA, CDR2 YSLEER, per germline. The CDR3 loop spans 17 amino acids. The trim removed 4 bases at V and 5 bases at J, leaving 16 bases unmatched. The chain's CDR3 is CASSPSLQLTGAYGYTF. The DNA of the CDR3 is TGCGCCAGCAGCCCATCTCTCCAATTAACAGGGGCTTATGGCTACACCTTC.

The genes are TRBV19 and TRBJ2-2, with D possibly matching TRBD1 (6 bases). This CDR3 region has 16 residues. The ends were cut back, 3 bases at V and 2 bases at J, with 13 bases in the middle. Germline values: CDR1 LNHDA, CDR2 SQIVND (reference sequence). CDR3 residues: CASSIARGFNTGELFF. In DNA form, the CDR3 reads TGTGCCAGTAGTATTGCCAGGGGCTTCAACACCGGGGAGCTGTTTTTT. Using reference TRBV19 and TRBJ2-2 for the parts outside the CDR3, the full variable domain is DGGITQSPKYLFRKEGQNVTLSCEQNLNHDAMYWYRQDPGQGLRLIYYSQIVNDFQKGDIAEGYSVSREKKESFPLTVTSAQKNPTAFYLCASSIARGFNTGELFFGEGSRLTVL.

In DNA, the CDR3 is TGCGCCAGCAGCCGTGGACTAGCGGGGGGGCCCCCCTACGAGCAGTACTTC. As protein: CASSRGLAGGPPYEQYF. This chain links TRBV5-1 with TRBJ2-7, with 15 positions matching TRBD2. The CDR3 spans 17 residues. The germline gives CDR1 SGHRS, CDR2 YFSETQ. J gave up 2 bases and V 4 bases, and 7 bases lay outside the gene matches. The full variable domain, its missing parts supplied by reference TRBV5-1 and TRBJ2-7, is KAGVTQTPRYLIKTRGQQVTLSCSPISGHRSVSWYQQTPGQGLQFLFEYFSETQRNKGNFPGRFSGRQFSNSRSEMNVSTLELGDSALYLCASSRGLAGGPPYEQYFGPGTRLTVT.

This chain joins TRBV29-1 and TRBJ1-1, with TRBD1 as a possible D gene (6 bases). The CDR3 contains 16 residues. Germline V gene lookup returns CDR1 SQVTM and CDR2 ANQGSEA. V lost 4 bases to trimming and J lost 4 bases, with 22 bases between them. CDR3 nucleotide sequence: TGCAGCGTTGTTAAAGGGACATGGGTCAGTAGCACTGAAGCTTTCTTT. Residues: CSVVKGTWVSSTEAFF.

The chain carries TRBV9 and TRBJ1-5; TRBD1 aligns across 8 bases. Germline V gene sequence: CDR1 SGDLS, CDR2 YYNGEE. This CDR3 has 19 residues. J was trimmed by 2 bases and V by 4 bases; bases with no gene match: 17. CDR3 DNA sequence: TGTGCCAGCAGCAGTCTGGGACAGGCCATTGGATATGGCAATCAGCCCCAGCATTTT. As protein: CASSSLGQAIGYGNQPQHF. Full variable domain (rest looked up from reference TRBV9 and TRBJ1-5): DSGVTQTPKHLITATGQRVTLRCSPRSGDLSVYWYQQSLDQGLQFLIQYYNGEERAKGNILERFSAQQFPDLHSELNLSSLELGDSALYFCASSSLGQAIGYGNQPQHFGDGTRLSIL.

This clone was detected once. The chain joins TRBV19 to TRBJ1-1; TRBD1 is a possible D gene (6 bases). Germline V lookup: CDR1 LNHDA, CDR2 SQIVND (reference sequence). This CDR3 spans 14 amino acids. V was pared by 2 bases and J by 11 bases, with 18 bases between. The CDR3 nucleotides read TGTGCCAGTAGTATAACTGGGGGGGCTGCAACGGCTTTCTTT. Amino acids: CASSITGGAATAFF.

The CDR3 sequence is CASSPGVGGNIQYF. The CDR3 region has the DNA TGTGCCAGCTCACCAGGGGTAGGGGGAAACATTCAGTACTTC. The genes are TRBV18 and TRBJ2-4; tentative D call: TRBD1 (6 bases). Looked up from germline, CDR1 is KGHSH and CDR2 is LQKENI. The CDR3 covers 14 residues. Trimming cost V 2 bases and J 6 bases, with 11 bases left between them.

The chain recombines TRBV7-6 with TRBJ1-4, with 9 bases aligning to TRBD1. The CDR3 covers 15 residues. Germline V gives CDR1 SGHVS, CDR2 FNYEAQ. The junction had 8 bases not matched to a gene; V was cut back by 4 bases and J by 8 bases. The CDR3 DNA sequence: TGTGCCAGCAGCTCTACCCGGACAGGGGCCGAAAAACTGTTTTTT. This codes for CASSSTRTGAEKLFF. Full variable domain (missing parts from reference TRBV7-6 and TRBJ1-4): GAGVSQSPRYKVTKRGQDVALRCDPISGHVSLYWYRQALGQGPEFLTYFNYEAQQDKSGLPNDRFSAERPEGSISTLTIQRTEQRDSAMYRCASSSTRTGAEKLFFGSGTQLSVL.

This rearrangement joins TRBV7-2 to TRBJ2-5; D unclear. The CDR3 loop spans 12 amino acids. CDR1 is SGHTA and CDR2 is FQGNSA in the germline V gene. With 7 bases removed from V and 7 bases from J, the gap between germline ends came to 13 bases. The CDR3 DNA is TGTGCCAGCAACCCGCCTTACGGGACCCAGTACTTC. It translates to CASNPPYGTQYF. The full variable domain, its missing parts supplied by reference TRBV7-2 and TRBJ2-5, is GAGVSQSPSNKVTEKGKDVELRCDPISGHTALYWYRQSLGQGLEFLIYFQGNSAPDKSGLPSDRFSAERTGGSVSTLTIQRTQQEDSAVYLCASNPPYGTQYFGPGTRLLVL.

The sample holds a few counts of this clone. The rearrangement links TRBV6-6 to TRBJ1-1; perhaps TRBD1 as D (5 bases). This CDR3 spans 13 amino acids. Trimming removed 6 bases from V and 1 base from J, with 9 bases in between. Germline V gene sequence: CDR1 MNHNY, CDR2 SVGAGI (reference sequence). CDR3 in DNA: TGTGCCAGCAGCCTAGACAGGAACACTGAAGCTTTCTTT. Translating it yields CASSLDRNTEAFF.

This CDR3 is CASTDQGGQYF. The CDR3 bases are TGTGCCAGCACCGACCAGGGGGGCCAGTACTTC. The J gene is TRBJ2-5, the V gene TRBV6-5, with a weak D call TRBD1 (7 bases). The germline V gene has CDR1 MNHEY and CDR2 SVGAGI. With 7 bases removed from V and 10 bases from J, the gap between germline ends came to 13 bases. CDR3 length: 11 amino acids.

The chain couples TRBV6-5 to TRBJ2-7, with 8 bases matching TRBD1. Per the germline V gene, CDR1 is MNHEY and CDR2 is SVGAGI. Trimming removed 6 bases from V and 3 bases from J; junction bases left unmatched: 4. This CDR3 contains 13 residues. The CDR3 is CASRSGQDYEQYF. The CDR3 bases are TGTGCCAGCAGGTCGGGACAGGACTACGAGCAGTACTTC.

To note about this clone: The junction departs from the called germline gene at one end, perhaps through a read error. The sample contains more than one DNA sequence encoding this CDR3. The rearrangement links TRBV2 to TRBJ1-6, with 8 bases identical to TRBD1. The CDR3 has 16 residues. Germline V CDR1 and CDR2: SNHLY, FYNNEI. DNA of the CDR3: TGTGCCAGCAGTGAAGGCCCAGGGGGCGCTTATTCCCCCCTCCACTTT. Amino acids: CASSEGPGGAYSPLHF. The full variable domain, rest sourced from reference TRBV2 and TRBJ1-6, is EPEVTQTPSHQVTQMGQEVILRCVPISNHLYFYWYRQILGQKVEFLVSFYNNEISEKSEIFDDQFSVERPDGSNFTLKIRSTKLEDSAMYFCASSEGPGGAYSPLHFGNGTRLTVT.

The CDR3 sequence is CASSLGTGLQPQHF. DNA for the CDR3: TGCGCCAGCAGCCTCGGGACAGGGTTACAGCCCCAGCATTTT. This chain uses TRBV5-1 with TRBJ1-5; TRBD1 matches at 9 bases. J was trimmed by 7 bases and V by 4 bases; bases with no gene match: 6. The germline gives CDR1 SGHRS, CDR2 YFSETQ. There are 14 residues in the CDR3.

V gene TRBV14 combines with J gene TRBJ1-1; no clear D. Germline V gene lookup returns CDR1 SGHDN and CDR2 FVKESK. The V end was cut by 4 bases, the J end by 2 bases, with 17 bases between. The CDR3 sequence is 16 residues long. The CDR3 region has the DNA TGTGCCAGCAGCCGCGCGTTGGTGTCGAAAAACACTGAAGCTTTCTTT. It translates to CASSRALVSKNTEAFF.

This sequence joins TRBV18 and TRBJ2-7; D gene uncertain. The CDR3 totals 15 residues. Trimming shortened V by 0 bases and J by 0 bases, and 9 bases separated the two germline ends. Per the germline V gene, CDR1 is KGHSH and CDR2 is LQKENI. The CDR3 region has the DNA TGTGCCAGCTCACCACCTAGCCGACCCTCCTACGAGCAGTACTTC. Its protein is CASSPPSRPSYEQYF.

The chain recombines TRBV2 with TRBJ1-1; TRBD1 is a possible D gene (6 bases). The CDR3 loop spans 14 amino acids. The V end was cut by 7 bases, the J end by 2 bases, with 14 bases between. CDR1 and CDR2 (germline): SNHLY, FYNNEI. The CDR3 DNA is TGTGCCAGCAAAGGACGGGGGGCAAACACTGAAGCTTTCTTT. As protein: CASKGRGANTEAFF.

This clone was observed a handful of times. V gene TRBV11-2 combines with J gene TRBJ2-7; D ambiguous. V was shortened by 5 bases and J by 0 bases, with 8 bases between the two germline ends. The CDR3 sequence is 13 residues long. Germline V lookup: CDR1 SGHAT, CDR2 FQNNGV. The CDR3 bases are TGTGCCAGCAGCCTGTACTACTCCTACGAGCAGTACTTC. Translation gives CASSLYYSYEQYF. The variable domain in full, completed from reference TRBV11-2 and TRBJ2-7, reads EAGVAQSPRYKIIEKRQSVAFWCNPISGHATLYWYQQILGQGPKLLIQFQNNGVVDDSQLPKDRFSAERLKGVDSTLKIQPAKLEDSAVYLCASSLYYSYEQYFGPGTRLTVT.

Only a few counts were recorded for this clone. Here the CDR3 DNA reads TGCAGTGCTGGGACAGGTGCAGCTTTCTTT. Translated: CSAGTGAAFF. The genes are TRBV20-1 and TRBJ1-1; 8 positions match TRBD1. V trimming: 5 bases; J trimming: 10 bases; junction bases outside the gene matches: 3. Germline CDR1 is DFQATT and CDR2 is SNEGSKA (reference sequence). The CDR3 spans 10 residues.

This sequence joins TRBV6-1 and TRBJ2-5; 8 nucleotides line up with TRBD2. V shed 4 bases and J 5 bases; nucleotides not matched to a gene: 9. Germline V CDR1 and CDR2: MNHNS, SASEGT. CDR3 length: 15 amino acids. The CDR3 region is CASSVDGGAWETQYF. The CDR3 DNA sequence: TGTGCCAGCAGTGTCGACGGGGGGGCCTGGGAGACCCAGTACTTC.

The CDR3 spells CASRATRSSYEQYF. The CDR3 nucleotides read TGTGCCAGCCGCGCGACTAGGAGCTCCTACGAGCAGTACTTC. This chain connects TRBV11-3 to TRBJ2-7; D may be TRBD2 (6 bases). Trimming took 8 bases from V and 0 from J, leaving 14 bases between them. Germline V gene lookup returns CDR1 SGHNT and CDR2 YENEEA. This CDR3 is 14 amino acids long.

J is TRBJ1-1 and V is TRBV4-3; 8 bases agree with TRBD1. Losses at the gene ends were 5 bases for V and 1 base for J; bases not matched to a gene: 6. Germline values: CDR1 LGHNA, CDR2 YSLEER. The CDR3 extends over 15 amino acids. CDR3 sequence: CASSDMDRANTEAFF. The CDR3 nucleotides are TGCGCCAGCAGCGACATGGACAGGGCGAACACTGAAGCTTTCTTT.

The V and J genes are TRBV9 and TRBJ2-5; 14 bases agree with TRBD2. Germline loops: CDR1 SGDLS, CDR2 YYNGEE. This CDR3 is built from 17 residues. The trim removed 0 bases at V and 2 bases at J, leaving 3 bases unmatched. The CDR3 region has the DNA TGTGCCAGCAGCGTAGAGGGACTAGCGGGAGTACAAGAGACCCAGTACTTC. Its protein product is CASSVEGLAGVQETQYF.

The chain combines TRBV27 with TRBJ2-6, with TRBD1 matching 11 bases. The V and J ends lost 5 bases and 2 bases, in that order; junction bases with no gene match: 5. Germline CDR1 MNHEY, CDR2 SMNVEV (reference sequence). CDR3 length: 17 residues. The CDR3 DNA reads TGTGCCAGCAGTCGACGGACAGGGGGCACTGGGGCCAACGTCCTGACTTTC. Translating it yields CASSRRTGGTGANVLTF.

This clone was detected only once. This sequence joins TRBV9 and TRBJ2-1; the match to TRBD1 covers 10 bases. The V and J ends lost 1 base and 7 bases, in that order; junction bases with no gene match: 5. CDR1 and CDR2 (germline): SGDLS, YYNGEE. The length of the CDR3 is 15 residues. This CDR3 reads CASSVWTGGENEQFF. CDR3 nucleotides: TGTGCCAGCAGCGTATGGACAGGGGGGGAAAATGAGCAGTTCTTC.

The rearrangement links TRBV5-6 to TRBJ2-1; D is unclear. This CDR3 contains 13 residues. Germline CDR1 SGHDT, CDR2 YYEEEE. V dropped 3 bases and J dropped 9 bases, with 13 bases sitting between them. The CDR3 loop reads CASSSHLRVEQFF. The CDR3 nucleotides are TGTGCCAGCAGCTCTCACCTTCGGGTTGAGCAGTTCTTC. The full variable domain, rest sourced from reference TRBV5-6 and TRBJ2-1, is DAGVTQSPTHLIKTRGQQVTLRCSPKSGHDTVSWYQQALGQGPQFIFQYYEEEERQRGNFPDRFSGHQFPNYSSELNVNALLLGDSALYLCASSSHLRVEQFFGPGTRLTVL.

The V and J genes are TRBV6-6 and TRBJ2-3; a possible D gene is TRBD2 (6 bases). This CDR3 is 15 amino acids long. From germline, CDR1 is MNHNY and CDR2 SVGAGI (reference sequence). Between the trimmed V and J ends, which lost 6 bases and 2 bases, there was a span of 15 bases. For the CDR3, the DNA is TGTGCCAGCAGGCCCCCGGGGGTGATCACAGATACGCAGTATTTT. This codes for CASRPPGVITDTQYF.

Here the CDR3 DNA reads TGTGCCTGGACTCGGACAGAAGCTTTCTTT. It is translated as CAWTRTEAFF. V is TRBV30 and J is TRBJ1-1; D is possibly TRBD1 (5 bases). This CDR3 comprises 10 residues. Germline-derived CDR1 and CDR2 are GTSNPN and SVGIG (reference sequence). V was pared by 4 bases and J by 8 bases, with 8 bases between.